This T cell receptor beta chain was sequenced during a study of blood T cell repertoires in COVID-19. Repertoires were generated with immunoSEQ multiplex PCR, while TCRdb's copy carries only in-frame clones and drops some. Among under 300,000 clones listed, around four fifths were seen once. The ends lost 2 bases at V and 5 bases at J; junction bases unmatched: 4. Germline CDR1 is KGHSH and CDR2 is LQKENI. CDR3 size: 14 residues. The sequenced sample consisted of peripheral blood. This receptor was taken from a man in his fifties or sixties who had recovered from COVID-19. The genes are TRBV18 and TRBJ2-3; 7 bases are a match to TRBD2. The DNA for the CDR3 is TGTGCCAGCTCACCAGTATTAGCGGGAGATACGCAGTATTTT. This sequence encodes CASSPVLAGDTQYF.